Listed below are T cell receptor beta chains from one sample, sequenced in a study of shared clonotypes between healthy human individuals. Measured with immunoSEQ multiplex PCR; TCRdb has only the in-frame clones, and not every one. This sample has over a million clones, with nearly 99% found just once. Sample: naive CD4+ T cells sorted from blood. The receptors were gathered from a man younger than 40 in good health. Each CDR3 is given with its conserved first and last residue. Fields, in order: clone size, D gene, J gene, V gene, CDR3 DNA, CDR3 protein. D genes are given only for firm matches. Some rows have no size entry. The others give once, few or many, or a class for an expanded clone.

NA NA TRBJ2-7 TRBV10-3 TGTGCCATCAGTGGCCGGGGTAGGGACTCCTACGAGCAGTACTTC CAISGRGRDSYEQYF
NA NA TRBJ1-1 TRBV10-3 TGTGCCATCAGTGAGATGGAGATGAACACTGAAGCTTTCTTT CAISEMEMNTEAFF
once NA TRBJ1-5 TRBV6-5 TGTGCCAGCAGTTACGACCGGAATCAGCCCCAGCATTTT CASSYDRNQPQHF
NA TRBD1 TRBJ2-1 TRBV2 TGTGCCAGCAGTGAAGTACAGGGGGTCGCTGAGCAGTTCTTC CASSEVQGVAEQFF
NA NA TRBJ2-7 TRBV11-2 TGTGCCAGCAGCTTAGTTGGGGCCGTCTCCTACGAGCAGTACTTC CASSLVGAVSYEQYF
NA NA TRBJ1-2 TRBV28 TGTGCCAGCAGTTTGTCCGGAGCCTATGGCTACACCTTC CASSLSGAYGYTF
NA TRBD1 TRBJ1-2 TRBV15 TGTGCCACCAGCCGGGACAGGGGGAACTATGGCTACACCTTC CATSRDRGNYGYTF
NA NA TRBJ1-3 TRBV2 TGTGCCAGCCGGACGGGAGGGGGGTTTGGAAACACCATATATTTT CASRTGGGFGNTIYF
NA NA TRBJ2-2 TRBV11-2 TGTGCCAGCAGCTTTCAGGGAAACACCGGGGAGCTGTTTTTT CASSFQGNTGELFF
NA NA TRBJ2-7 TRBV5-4 TGTGCCAGCAGCTTGGCCGCCGGGACAAGGGCCGAAGAGCAGTACTTC CASSLAAGTRAEEQYF
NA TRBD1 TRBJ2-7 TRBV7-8 TGTGCCAGCAGCATACGGACAGGGTACGAGCAGTACTTC CASSIRTGYEQYF
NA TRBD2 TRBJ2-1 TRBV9 TGTGCCAGCAGCGCTCTACTAGCGGGAGGATACAATGAGCAGTTCTTC CASSALLAGGYNEQFF
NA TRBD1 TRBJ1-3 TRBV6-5 TGTGCCAGCAGTTCGACAGGGTTCTCTGGAAACACCATATATTTT CASSSTGFSGNTIYF
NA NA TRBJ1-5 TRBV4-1 TGCGCCAGCAGCCAAACGGAAGTGAGCAATCAGCCCCAGCATTTT CASSQTEVSNQPQHF
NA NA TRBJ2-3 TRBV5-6 TGTGCCAGCAGCTTGAGGTTGGCGACCACAGATACGCAGTATTTT CASSLRLATTDTQYF
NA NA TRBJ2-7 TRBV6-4 TGTGCCAGCAGCCAATTAGCGACCTCCTACGAGCAGTACTTC CASSQLATSYEQYF
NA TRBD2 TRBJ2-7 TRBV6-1 TGTGCCAGCAGTGCTAGCGGATACGAGCAGTACTTC CASSASGYEQYF
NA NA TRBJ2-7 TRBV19 TGTGCCAGTAGTATCCAGGCTCTTGGCGAGCAGTACTTC CASSIQALGEQYF
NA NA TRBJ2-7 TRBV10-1 TGCGCCAGCAGCGAGGACCCATTTGCCTACGAGCAGTACTTC CASSEDPFAYEQYF
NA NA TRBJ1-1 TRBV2 TGTGCCAGCAGTTATGCTGGGTCCACTGAAGCTTTCTTT CASSYAGSTEAFF
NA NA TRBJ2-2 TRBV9 TGTGCCAGCAGCGTTTTGAGCGGGACAGGTTCCACCGGGGAGCTGTTTTTT CASSVLSGTGSTGELFF
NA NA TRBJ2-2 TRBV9 TGTGCCAGCAGCGTAACTAAGGGATTTCGCGATTTGCCCGGGGAGCTGTTTTTT CASSVTKGFRDLPGELFF
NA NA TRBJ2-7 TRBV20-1 TGCAGTGCTACCCCTTTGTACGAGCAGTACTTC CSATPLYEQYF
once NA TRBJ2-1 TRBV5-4 TGTGCCAGCAGCGCCAAGGGGGGTGAGCAGTTCTTC CASSAKGGEQFF
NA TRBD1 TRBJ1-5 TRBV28 TGTGCCAGCCTAAGACAGGGTGAAGGCAATCAGCCCCAGCATTTT CASLRQGEGNQPQHF
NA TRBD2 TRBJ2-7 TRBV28 TGTGCCAGCAGAGTACTAGCGACACGGGAGCAGTACTTC CASRVLATREQYF
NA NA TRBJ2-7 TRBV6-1 TGTGCCAGCAAAACTAGGAGACTCGAGGAGTACTTC CASKTRRLEEYF
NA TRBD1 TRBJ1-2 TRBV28 TGTGCCAGCAGTTTTCTCGGGACAGAAGACTATGGCTACACCTTC CASSFLGTEDYGYTF
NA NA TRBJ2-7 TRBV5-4 TGTGCCAGCAGCAAGGTTGGGGCCTACGAGCAGTACTTC CASSKVGAYEQYF
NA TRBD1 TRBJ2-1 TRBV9 TGTGCCAGCAGCCCTGGACAGGGGGCCTACAATGAGCAGTTCTTC CASSPGQGAYNEQFF
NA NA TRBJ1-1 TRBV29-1 TGCAGCGTTGAAGGGGGAAGGGGCAACACTGAAGCTTTCTTT CSVEGGRGNTEAFF
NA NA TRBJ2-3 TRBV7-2 TGTGCCAGCAGCCCCGTTGGGCAGGGGCGCACAGATACGCAGTATTTT CASSPVGQGRTDTQYF
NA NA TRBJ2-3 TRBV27 TGTGCCAGCAGTTTATGGGGCGAGTCCACAGATACGCAGTATTTT CASSLWGESTDTQYF
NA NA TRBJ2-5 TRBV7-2 TGTGCCAGCAGCCCCTCTAGGGGCCAAGAGACCCAGTACTTC CASSPSRGQETQYF
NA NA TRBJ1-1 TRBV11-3 TGTGCCAGCAGCACGGACCCCGCGGCTACTGAAGCTTTCTTT CASSTDPAATEAFF
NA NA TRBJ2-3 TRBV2 TGTGCCAGCAGTGTGTCTAGGATGTTAGATACGCAGTATTTT CASSVSRMLDTQYF
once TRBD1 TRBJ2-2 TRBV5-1 TGCGCCAGCAGCTTGGCAATACACAGGGGGAACACCGGGGAGCTGTTTTTT CASSLAIHRGNTGELFF
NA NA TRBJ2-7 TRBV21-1 TGTGCCACGAGCCAAGATATTCATAGGGGAACTTACGAGCAGTACTTC CATSQDIHRGTYEQYF
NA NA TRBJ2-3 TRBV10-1 TGCGCCAGGGTTAAAACTTTCACAGATACGCAGTATTTT CARVKTFTDTQYF
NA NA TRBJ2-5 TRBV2 TGTGCCAGCAGCTTCAGTAAAGAGACCCAGTACTTC CASSFSKETQYF
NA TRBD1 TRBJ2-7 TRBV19 TGTGCCAGTAGTGCCAGGACAGGGTCCTACGAGCAGTACTTC CASSARTGSYEQYF
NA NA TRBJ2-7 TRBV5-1 TGCGCCAGCAGCTTTCAACTAGAAACCTCCGAGCAGTACTTC CASSFQLETSEQYF
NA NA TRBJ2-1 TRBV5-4 TGTGCCAGCAGCCGTGACAGAAATGAGCAGTTCTTC CASSRDRNEQFF
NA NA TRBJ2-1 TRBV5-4 TGTGCCAGCAGCCAACCCCGGGAGGAGCAGTTCTTC CASSQPREEQFF
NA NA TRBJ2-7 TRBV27 TGTGCCAGCAGTTTGGCGAACTCCTACGAGCAGTACTTC CASSLANSYEQYF
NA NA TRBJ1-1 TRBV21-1 TGTGCCAGCAGCGCTACAGGGACAGGGGTAGGGGACACTGAAGCTTTCTTT CASSATGTGVGDTEAFF